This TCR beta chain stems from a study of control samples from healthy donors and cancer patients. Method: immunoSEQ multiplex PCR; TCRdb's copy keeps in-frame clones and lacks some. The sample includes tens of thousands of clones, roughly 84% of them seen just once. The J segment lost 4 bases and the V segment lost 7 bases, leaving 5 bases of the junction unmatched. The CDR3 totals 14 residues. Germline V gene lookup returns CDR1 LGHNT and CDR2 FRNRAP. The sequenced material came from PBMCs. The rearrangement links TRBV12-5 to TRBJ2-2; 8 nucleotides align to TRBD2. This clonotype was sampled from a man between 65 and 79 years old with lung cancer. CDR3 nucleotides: TGTGCTAGTGCCCGGGGGGGCAGCACCGGGGAGCTGTTTTTT. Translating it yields CASARGGSTGELFF.